The entry that follows covers one TCR beta chain sequence. Its cognate antigen is unknown. Study-wide results and caveats: In terms of TCR gene usage, tumor memory CD4+ T cells clustered together with blood and lymph node memory CD4+ cells, as well as with lymph node naive CD4+ cells. Tumor Treg TCRs overlapped most with tumor naive CD4+ cells.

Constant-region reverse primers amplified full-length variable regions, followed by semi-nested Nested Universal Primer A PCR. TCRdb reprocessed the 5' RACE reads via MiXCR and lists one record per CDR3 protein. The table lists tens of thousands of distinct CDR3 sequences, roughly a quarter of them singletons. Germline CDR1 is DFQATT and CDR2 is SNEGSKA (reference sequence). CDR3 size: 14 residues. V lost 3 bases and J lost 3, with 9 bases in between. CD4+CD45RO+CD25- cells were isolated as memory CD4+ T cells. Sequencing input: memory CD4+ T cells sorted from blood. Subset meaning: memory CD4+ T cells, CD4+CD45RO+CD25-. The chain carries TRBV20-1 and TRBJ1-6; weak D call: TRBD1 (5 bases). This TCR came from a female donor with breast cancer. The CDR3 loop reads CSASLGLYNSPLHF. In DNA, the CDR3 is TGCAGTGCTAGTTTGGGGCTCTATAATTCACCCCTCCACTTT.